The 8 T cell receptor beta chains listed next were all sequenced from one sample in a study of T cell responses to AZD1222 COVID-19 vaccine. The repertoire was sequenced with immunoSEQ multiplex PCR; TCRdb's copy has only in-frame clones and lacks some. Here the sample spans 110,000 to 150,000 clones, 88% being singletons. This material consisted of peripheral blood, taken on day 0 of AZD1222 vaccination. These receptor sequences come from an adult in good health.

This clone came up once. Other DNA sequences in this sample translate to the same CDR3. As DNA, the CDR3 is TGTGCCAGCAGCGAGACCGGGAACTATGGCTACACCTTC. The encoded protein is CASSETGNYGYTF. The V call is TRBV9, the J call TRBJ1-2, with D uncertain. V was shortened by 3 bases and J by 2 bases, with 8 bases between the two germline ends. The CDR3 length is 13 residues. Germline lookup yields CDR1 SGDLS and CDR2 YYNGEE. The variable domain in full, completed from reference TRBV9 and TRBJ1-2, reads DSGVTQTPKHLITATGQRVTLRCSPRSGDLSVYWYQQSLDQGLQFLIQYYNGEERAKGNILERFSAQQFPDLHSELNLSSLELGDSALYFCASSETGNYGYTFGSGTRLTVV.

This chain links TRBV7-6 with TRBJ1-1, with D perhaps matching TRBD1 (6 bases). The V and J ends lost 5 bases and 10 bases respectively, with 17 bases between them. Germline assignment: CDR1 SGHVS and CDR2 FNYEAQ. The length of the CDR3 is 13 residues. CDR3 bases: TGTGCCAGCAGCCCCACGGGGGCGGGGGGAGCTTTCTTT. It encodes CASSPTGAGGAFF.

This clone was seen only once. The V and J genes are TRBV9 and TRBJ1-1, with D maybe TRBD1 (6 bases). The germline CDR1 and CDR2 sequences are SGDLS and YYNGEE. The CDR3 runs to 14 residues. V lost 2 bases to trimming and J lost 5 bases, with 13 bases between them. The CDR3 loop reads CASSVQGSGTEAFF. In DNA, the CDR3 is TGTGCCAGCAGCGTGCAGGGGTCGGGGACTGAAGCTTTCTTT.

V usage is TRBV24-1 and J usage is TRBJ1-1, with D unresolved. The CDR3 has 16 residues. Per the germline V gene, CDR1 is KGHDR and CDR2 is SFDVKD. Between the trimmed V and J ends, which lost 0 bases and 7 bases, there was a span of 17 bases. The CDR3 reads CATSDLPGIVLGEAFF. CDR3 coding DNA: TGTGCCACCAGTGATTTGCCAGGAATCGTGCTTGGTGAAGCTTTCTTT.

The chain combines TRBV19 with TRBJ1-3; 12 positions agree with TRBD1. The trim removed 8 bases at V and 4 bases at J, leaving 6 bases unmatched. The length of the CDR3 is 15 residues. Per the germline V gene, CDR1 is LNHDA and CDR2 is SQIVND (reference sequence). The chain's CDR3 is CASSIGTGGGNTIYF. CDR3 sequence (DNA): TGTGCCAGTTCGATCGGGACAGGGGGCGGAAACACCATATATTTT. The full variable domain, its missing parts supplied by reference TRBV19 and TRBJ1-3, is DGGITQSPKYLFRKEGQNVTLSCEQNLNHDAMYWYRQDPGQGLRLIYYSQIVNDFQKGDIAEGYSVSREKKESFPLTVTSAQKNPTAFYLCASSIGTGGGNTIYFGEGSWLTVV.

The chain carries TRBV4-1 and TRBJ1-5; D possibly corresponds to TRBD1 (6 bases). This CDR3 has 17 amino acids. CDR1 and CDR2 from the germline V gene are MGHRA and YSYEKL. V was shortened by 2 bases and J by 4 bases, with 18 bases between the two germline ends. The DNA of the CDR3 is TGCGCCAGCAGCCAACGCAGTGGGGACATCATAAATCAGCCCCAGCATTTT. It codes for CASSQRSGDIINQPQHF.

CDR3 DNA: TGTGCCAGCAGTAGCCTGTTGGCACGACAAGAGACCCAGTACTTC. Translated, it gives CASSSLLARQETQYF. V usage is TRBV28 and J usage is TRBJ2-5; D remains unclear. V gave up 5 bases and J gave up 2 bases, with 15 bases separating them. The CDR3 length is 15 residues. CDR1 and CDR2 from the germline V gene are MDHEN and SYDVKM.

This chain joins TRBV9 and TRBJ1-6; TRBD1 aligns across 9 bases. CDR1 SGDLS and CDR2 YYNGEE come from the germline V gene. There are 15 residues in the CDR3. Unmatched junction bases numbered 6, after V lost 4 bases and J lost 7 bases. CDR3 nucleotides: TGTGCCAGCAGCATCGGGACAGGGAGGAATTCACCCCTCCACTTT. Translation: CASSIGTGRNSPLHF.